This TCR beta chain is from a study of CD8+ T cells in alopecia areata. As for the study in general: Affected scalp percentage gauged treated patients' severity. General observations from the study: In scalp samples, resident alphabeta T cells of normal skin are also sequenced.

This clone has only one observation. Its antigen is not known. Following RNA extraction, reverse transcription yielded cDNA that acted as the sequencing template. This table comes from immunoSEQ multiplex PCR, and its TCRdb copy is limited to in-frame clones, with some not included. Here the sample spans about 180,000 clones, roughly 50% being singletons. Treatment in this sample: oral pan-JAK inhibitor, 5-10 mg twice daily. Cell sorting on a FACSAria was used to separate CD4+ and CD8+ T cells from the PBMCs. Sequencing was performed on CD4+ T cells sorted from blood, taken between weeks 55 and 65, from a patient treated with tofacitinib. This sequence was found in a human donor with alopecia areata.

The CDR3 here is CASSQDNSGANVLTF. CDR3 DNA: TGCGCCAGCAGCCAAGATAATTCTGGGGCCAACGTCCTGACTTTC. The genes are TRBV4-1 and TRBJ2-6; D is ambiguous. The CDR3 has 15 residues. The V end was cut by 0 bases, the J end by 1 base, with 4 bases between. Germline V gene sequence: CDR1 MGHRA, CDR2 YSYEKL.